This T cell receptor (beta chain) was identified in a study of beta chain features in type 1 diabetes. The CDR3 covers 15 residues. Per germline, CDR1 SGHTA and CDR2 FQGNSA. Deletions cut 5 bases from V and 7 bases from J, with 18 bases between. TCRB transcripts that were expressed got sequenced, as all of the isolated RNA had been reverse transcribed. Libraries were prepared by immunoSEQ multiplex PCR; TCRdb keeps only in-frame clonotypes and omits some of them. The sample has some 160,000 clones, about 8.3% seen once; the top ten hold more than 0.45%. Whole-study results and caveats: Moderate yet significant TCRB CDR3 shortening was seen in Type 1 diabetes patients in all four CD4+ subsets. For cells with high TCR expression, cDNA sequencing could yield over-representation.

Cell sorting via CD45RO/CCR7/CD25/CD127/CD95/CD27 was performed to obtain CD4+ naive, central memory, regulatory and stem cell-like memory cells. A few counts support this clone. Its antigen is not identified. V usage is TRBV7-2 and J usage is TRBJ2-1; TRBD2 is a possible D gene (6 bases). Source material: central memory CD4+ T cells from blood. The clonotype comes from a woman younger than 30 with type 1 diabetes. The CDR3 region is CASSPVALAYNEQFF. The CDR3, as DNA: TGTGCCAGCAGCCCCGTGGCGCTAGCGTATAATGAGCAGTTCTTC.